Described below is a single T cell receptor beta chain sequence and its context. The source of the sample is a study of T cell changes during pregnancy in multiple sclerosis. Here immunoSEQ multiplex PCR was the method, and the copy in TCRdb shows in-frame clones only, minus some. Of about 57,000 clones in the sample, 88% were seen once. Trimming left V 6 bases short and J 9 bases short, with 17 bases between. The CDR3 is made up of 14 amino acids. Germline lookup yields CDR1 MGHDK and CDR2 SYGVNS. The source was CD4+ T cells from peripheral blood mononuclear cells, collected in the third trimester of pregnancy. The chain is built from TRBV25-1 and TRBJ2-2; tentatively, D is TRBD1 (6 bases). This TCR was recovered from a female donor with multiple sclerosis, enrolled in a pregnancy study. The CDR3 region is CASRDSPLSRELFF. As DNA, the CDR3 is TGTGCCAGCAGGGACAGCCCACTTTCCCGGGAGCTGTTTTTT.